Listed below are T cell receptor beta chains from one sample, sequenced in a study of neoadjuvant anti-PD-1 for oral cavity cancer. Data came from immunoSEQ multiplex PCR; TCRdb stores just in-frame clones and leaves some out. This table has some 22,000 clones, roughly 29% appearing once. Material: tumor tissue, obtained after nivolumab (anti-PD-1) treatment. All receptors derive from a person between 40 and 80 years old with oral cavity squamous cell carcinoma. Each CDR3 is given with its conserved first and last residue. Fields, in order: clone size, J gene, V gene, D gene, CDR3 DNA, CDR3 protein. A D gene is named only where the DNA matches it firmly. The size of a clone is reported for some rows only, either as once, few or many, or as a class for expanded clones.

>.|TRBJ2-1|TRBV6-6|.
TGTGCCAGCAGCCCCGCCCTGGAGGGAAAATATGAGCAGTTCTTC
CASSPALEGKYEQFF
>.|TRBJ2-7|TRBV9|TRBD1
TGTGCCAGCAGCGGGACAGGTGAAGTCCACGAGCAGTACTTC
CASSGTGEVHEQYF
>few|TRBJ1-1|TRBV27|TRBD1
TGTGCCAGCAGTTGGGACAGGAACACTGAAGCTTTCTTT
CASSWDRNTEAFF
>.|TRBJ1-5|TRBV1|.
TGCACCAGCAGCCAAGTTAGTCCAGCCGATAATCAGCCCCAGCATTTT
CTSSQVSPADNQPQHF
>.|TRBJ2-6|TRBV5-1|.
TGCGCCAGCAGCCAGAGTCAGTACGGGGCCAACGTCCTGACTTTC
CASSQSQYGANVLTF
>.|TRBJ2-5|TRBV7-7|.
TGTGCTAGCAGTAATGGACTCGCATCTACCGAGACCCAGTACTTC
CASSNGLASTETQYF
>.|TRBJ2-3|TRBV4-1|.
TGCGCCAGCAGCCAGGAGAAGGATCGCACAGATACGCAGTATTTT
CASSQEKDRTDTQYF
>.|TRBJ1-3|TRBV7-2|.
TGTGCCAGCAGCTTAGATGGGCCCTTGCTGGGAAACACCATATATTTT
CASSLDGPLLGNTIYF
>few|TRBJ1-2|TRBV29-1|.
TGCAGCGTTGCCTTTCGAGGGGGCTATGGCTACACCTTC
CSVAFRGGYGYTF
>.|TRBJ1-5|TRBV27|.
TGTGCCAGCAGCCTTATGGGCAATCAGCCCCAGCATTTT
CASSLMGNQPQHF
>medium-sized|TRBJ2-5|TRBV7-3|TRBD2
TGTGCCAGCAGCGTAGGCACTGGTAGCGGGGGGGAGACCCAGTACTTC
CASSVGTGSGGETQYF
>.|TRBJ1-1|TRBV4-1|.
TGCGCCAGCAGCCAAGATTCGGGACCGAACACTGAAGCTTTCTTT
CASSQDSGPNTEAFF
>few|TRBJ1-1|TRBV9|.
TGTGCCAGCAGCGTGCAGGGGTCGGGCACTGAAGCTTTCTTT
CASSVQGSGTEAFF
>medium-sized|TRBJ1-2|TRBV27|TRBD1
TGTGCCAGCAGTGCCACCGGGACAGCCTATGGCTACACCTTC
CASSATGTAYGYTF
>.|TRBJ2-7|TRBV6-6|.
TGTGCCAGCAGTCCGGAGCAGTACTTC
CASSPEQYF
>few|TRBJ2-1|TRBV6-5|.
TGTGCCAGCGCCGCGGGATGGAGGGGCAATGAGCAGTTCTTC
CASAAGWRGNEQFF
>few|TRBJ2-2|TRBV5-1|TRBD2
TGCGCCAGCAGCTCCCGGACTAGCGGGAGTTCCGGGGAGCTGTTTTTT
CASSSRTSGSSGELFF
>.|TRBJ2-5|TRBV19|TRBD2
TGTGCCAGTAGACTAGCGGGAGAGACCCAGTACTTC
CASRLAGETQYF
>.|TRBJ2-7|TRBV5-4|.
TGTGCCAGCAGCTTGGGGTTGGGGACTCAGACCTACGAGCAGTACTTC
CASSLGLGTQTYEQYF
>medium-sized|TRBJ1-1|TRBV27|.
TGTGCCAGTGGGGAAGGGGCATGGACTGAAGCTTTCTTT
CASGEGAWTEAFF
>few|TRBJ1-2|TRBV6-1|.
TGTGCCAGCGAGGGGAGTAGATATGGCTACACCTTC
CASEGSRYGYTF
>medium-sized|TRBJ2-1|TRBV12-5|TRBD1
TGTGCTAGTGGTCTAGGGACAGGGAGGGGTGAGCAGTTCTTC
CASGLGTGRGEQFF
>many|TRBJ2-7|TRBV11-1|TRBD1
TGTGCCAGCAGCTTGGGACAGGTCTACGAGCAGTACTTC
CASSLGQVYEQYF
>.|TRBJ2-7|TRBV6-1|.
TGTGCCAGCAGCTTCCTCTACGAGCAGTACTTC
CASSFLYEQYF
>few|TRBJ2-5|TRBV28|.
TGTGCCAGCAGTCCCGCGCGTCGCGAAAAGGAGACCCAGTACTTC
CASSPARREKETQYF
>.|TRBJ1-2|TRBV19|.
TGTGCCAGTAGTATACGGGACACTTATGGCTACACCTTC
CASSIRDTYGYTF
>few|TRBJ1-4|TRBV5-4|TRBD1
TGTGCCAGCAGCTTAGGACTCGGACAGGGCCCAAATGAAAAACTGTTTTTT
CASSLGLGQGPNEKLFF
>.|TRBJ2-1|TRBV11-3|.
TGTGCCAGCAGCTTATTCGGTGCGGGGGAGCAGTTCTTC
CASSLFGAGEQFF
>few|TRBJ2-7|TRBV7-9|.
TGTGCCAGCAGCCCCGATAGTGTGCAGTACTTC
CASSPDSVQYF
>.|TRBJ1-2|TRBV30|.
TGTGCCTGGAGTGTTCCTCATAACTATGGCTACACCTTC
CAWSVPHNYGYTF
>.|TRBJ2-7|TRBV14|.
TGTGCCAGCAGCCAAGGGGGGTACGAGCAGTACTTC
CASSQGGYEQYF
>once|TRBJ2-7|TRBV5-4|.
TGTGCCGGTATCCGGGAACAAGCGAACTACGAGCAGTACTTC
CAGIREQANYEQYF
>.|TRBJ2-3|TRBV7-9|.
TGTGCCAGCAGCTTCAGGGGTACAATCGATACGCAGTATTTT
CASSFRGTIDTQYF
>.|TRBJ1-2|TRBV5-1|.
TGCGCCAGCAGCTTAAATCCTTCTTGGACAGCTAACTATGGCTACACCTTC
CASSLNPSWTANYGYTF
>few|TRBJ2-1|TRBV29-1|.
TGCAGCGTGGTGACTAGCTCCTACAATGAGCAGTTCTTC
CSVVTSSYNEQFF
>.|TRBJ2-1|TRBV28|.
TGTGCCAGTGACAGCTACAATGAGCAGTTCTTC
CASDSYNEQFF